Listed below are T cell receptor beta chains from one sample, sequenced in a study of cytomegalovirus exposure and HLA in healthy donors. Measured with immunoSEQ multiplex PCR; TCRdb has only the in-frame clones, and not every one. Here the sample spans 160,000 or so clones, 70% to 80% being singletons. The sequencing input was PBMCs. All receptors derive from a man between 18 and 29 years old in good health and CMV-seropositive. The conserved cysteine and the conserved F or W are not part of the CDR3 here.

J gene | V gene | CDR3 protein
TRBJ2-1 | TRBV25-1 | ASSIRTGNEQF
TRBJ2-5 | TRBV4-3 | ASSPGTSGRETQY
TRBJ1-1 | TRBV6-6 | ASSYSEGNTEAF
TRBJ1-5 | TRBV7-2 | ASSLGTHLQGQPQH
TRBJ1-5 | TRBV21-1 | ASRGQSNQPQH
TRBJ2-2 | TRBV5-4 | ASSLGSLAGAGNTGELF
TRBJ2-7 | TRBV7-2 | ASSLTSGRPI
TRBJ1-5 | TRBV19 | ASRGTEAFPGNQPQH
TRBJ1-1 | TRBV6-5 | ASSRGFGRREAF
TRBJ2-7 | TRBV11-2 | ASSLVPEGQY
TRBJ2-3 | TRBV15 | ATSSIQGLLDTDTQY
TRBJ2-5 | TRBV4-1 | ASSQDFQGEETQY
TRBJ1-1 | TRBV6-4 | ASRTIGNTEAF
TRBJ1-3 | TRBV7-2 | ASSFQNPGNTIY
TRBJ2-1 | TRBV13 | ASSLGAGGPKNEQF
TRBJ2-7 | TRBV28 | ASMGGTLGSYEQY
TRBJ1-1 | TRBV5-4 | ASSSPVGVNTEAF
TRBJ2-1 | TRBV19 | ASMRDSYNEQF
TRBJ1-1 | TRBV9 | ASSAGGTLKEAF
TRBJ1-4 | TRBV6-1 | ASRQDTATNEKLF